Each of the 20 T cell receptor beta chains below was sequenced from the same sample in a study of cytomegalovirus exposure and HLA in healthy donors. PCR involved 60 Vbeta and 13 Jbeta primers. The repertoire was sequenced with immunoSEQ multiplex PCR; TCRdb's copy has only in-frame clones and lacks some. The table lists about 140,000 clones, 68% of them singletons, with more than 4% in the top ten. The sample was PBMCs. These receptors were obtained from a man aged 55-75 years in good health and CMV-seronegative.

The chain combines TRBV13 with TRBJ2-3; 8 bases map to TRBD2. J was trimmed by 6 bases and V by 7 bases; bases with no gene match: 12. The CDR3 is 15 residues long. Germline values: CDR1 PRHDT, CDR2 FYEKMQ (reference sequence). CDR3 residues: CASTWGAGGRDTQYF. The CDR3 region has the DNA TGTGCCAGCACCTGGGGGGCGGGCGGGAGGGATACGCAGTATTTT.

The V call is TRBV2, the J call TRBJ2-3, with 7 nucleotides matching TRBD2. This CDR3 has 15 amino acids. Trimming took 4 bases from V and 6 from J; bases not matched to a gene: 10. Germline V gene sequence: CDR1 SNHLY, CDR2 FYNNEI. CDR3 in DNA: TGTGCCAGCAGTGGGGAACCAGCGGGACCGGATACGCAGTATTTT. The encoded protein is CASSGEPAGPDTQYF.

There are a few counts of this clone. The rearrangement links TRBV7-8 to TRBJ2-1, with 12 positions matching TRBD2. The CDR3 is 16 amino acids. The germline CDR1 and CDR2 sequences are SGHVS and FQNEAQ. J was trimmed by 2 bases and V by 5 bases; bases with no gene match: 4. CDR3 nucleotide sequence: TGTGCCAGCAGCGCCCGGACTAGCGGGGCCTACAATGAGCAGTTCTTC. Protein product: CASSARTSGAYNEQFF.

The chain recombines TRBV19 with TRBJ2-1; D perhaps matches TRBD1 (5 bases). The germline V gene encodes CDR1 LNHDA and CDR2 SQIVND (reference sequence). With 6 bases removed from V and 8 bases from J, the gap between germline ends came to 14 bases. The CDR3 contains 13 residues. CDR3 in amino acids: CASSPRQGDEQFF. CDR3 DNA sequence: TGTGCCAGTAGCCCCCGTCAAGGGGATGAGCAGTTCTTC.

This chain links TRBV27 with TRBJ1-1, with TRBD1 matching 7 bases. V trimming: 2 bases; J trimming: 0 bases; junction bases outside the gene matches: 12. The CDR3 runs 18 residues. Germline CDR1 and CDR2: MNHEY and SMNVEV (reference sequence). This CDR3 is CASSLDTGATVMNTEAFF. The DNA for the CDR3 is TGTGCCAGCAGTTTAGATACAGGGGCCACCGTTATGAACACTGAAGCTTTCTTT.

The gene calls are TRBV13 and TRBJ2-1; TRBD2 might be the D (5 bases). Deletions cut 5 bases from V and 7 bases from J, with 18 bases between. CDR1 and CDR2 from the germline V gene are PRHDT and FYEKMQ (reference sequence). This CDR3 is 15 amino acids long. In DNA form, the CDR3 reads TGTGCCAGCAGCCTCGGAATTTCGGGGTGGAATGAGCAGTTCTTC. Translated, it gives CASSLGISGWNEQFF.

This clone was recorded a few times. The same CDR3 also results from other DNA sequences found in this sample. The rearrangement links TRBV6-5 to TRBJ1-1; possibly TRBD1 for D (5 bases). Germline CDR1 reads MNHEY; CDR2 reads SVGAGI. The CDR3 extends over 15 amino acids. V lost 6 bases and J lost 1, with 15 bases in between. In nucleotides, the CDR3 is TGTGCCAGCAGACCTGATAACAGGCGGAACACTGAAGCTTTCTTT. Residues: CASRPDNRRNTEAFF.

The CDR3 protein is CASSSGTSVYNEQFF. The CDR3 DNA sequence: TGTGCCAGCAGTTCCGGGACTAGCGTTTACAATGAGCAGTTCTTC. This sequence joins TRBV6-5 and TRBJ2-1; TRBD2 matches 10 bases. Germline trimming cut 4 bases from V and 4 bases from J; bases unmatched to any gene: 4. The CDR3 is made up of 15 amino acids. Looked up from germline, CDR1 is MNHEY and CDR2 is SVGAGI.

This rearrangement joins TRBV28 to TRBJ2-3; the match to TRBD1 covers 11 bases. CDR3 size: 16 residues. In germline, CDR1 is MDHEN, CDR2 SYDVKM. J was trimmed by 5 bases and V by 5 bases; bases with no gene match: 9. The CDR3 is CASSRPGTGGLDTQYF. For the CDR3, the DNA is TGTGCCAGCAGTCGCCCCGGGACAGGGGGTTTAGATACGCAGTATTTT.

The V call is TRBV19, the J call TRBJ1-5, with D possibly TRBD1 on 5 matching bases. V shed 6 bases and J shed 7 bases, with 19 bases lying between them. The CDR3 has 15 amino acids. Per the germline V gene, CDR1 is LNHDA and CDR2 is SQIVND (reference sequence). The DNA for the CDR3 is TGTGCCAGTAGCTCCATGGCAGGGACTGACCAGCCCCAGCATTTT. Residues: CASSSMAGTDQPQHF.

The rearrangement links TRBV4-2 to TRBJ2-7, with 8 nucleotides matching TRBD1. The trim removed 0 bases at V and 4 bases at J, leaving 2 bases unmatched. Germline CDR1 reads LGHNA; CDR2 reads YNFKEQ. This CDR3 is 14 amino acids long. DNA of the CDR3: TGTGCCAGCAGCCAAGACAGGGGGCCATACGAGCAGTACTTC. It yields the protein CASSQDRGPYEQYF.

This chain links TRBV5-4 with TRBJ2-1; 7 nucleotides align to TRBD2. This CDR3 is built from 16 residues. Trimming removed 3 bases from V and 0 bases from J; junction bases left unmatched: 6. Germline V CDR1 and CDR2: SGHNT, YYREEE (reference sequence). CDR3 in DNA: TGTGCCAGCAGCTCCCAGCGGGGTAGCTCCTACAATGAGCAGTTCTTC. Translated, it gives CASSSQRGSSYNEQFF. The variable domain in full, with the rest retrieved from reference TRBV5-4 and TRBJ2-1, is ETGVTQSPTHLIKTRGQQVTLRCSSQSGHNTVSWYQQALGQGPQFIFQYYREEENGRGNFPPRFSGLQFPNYSSELNVNALELDDSALYLCASSSQRGSSYNEQFFGPGTRLTVL.

The V and J genes are TRBV9 and TRBJ2-7; the D gene is possibly TRBD2 (6 bases). The CDR3 spans 14 residues. Deletions cut 4 bases from V and 2 bases from J, with 13 bases between. The V gene's germline CDR1 is SGDLS and CDR2 YYNGEE. CDR3 nucleotides: TGTGCCAGCAGCCCCGGCGGGGATCCCTACGAGCAGTACTTC. Protein sequence: CASSPGGDPYEQYF.

This sequence joins TRBV14 and TRBJ1-1; possible D gene TRBD1, 6 bases. Trimming removed 0 bases from V and 0 bases from J, with 8 bases in between. This CDR3 has 15 residues. CDR1 and CDR2 from the germline V gene are SGHDN and FVKESK. This CDR3 is CASSQETGLNTEAFF. For the CDR3, the DNA is TGTGCCAGCAGCCAAGAGACAGGCCTGAACACTGAAGCTTTCTTT.

This chain connects TRBV7-2 to TRBJ2-7, with TRBD2 identical over 7 bases. The CDR3 has 15 residues. Germline values: CDR1 SGHTA, CDR2 FQGNSA. The J segment lost 4 bases and the V segment lost 1 base, leaving 7 bases of the junction unmatched. CDR3 sequence reads: CASSLGGGAGYEQYF. DNA for the CDR3: TGTGCCAGCAGCTTAGGGGGGGGAGCGGGATACGAGCAGTACTTC.

The chain uses TRBV25-1 and TRBJ1-1, with 11 bases aligning to TRBD1. Germline trimming cut 8 bases from V and 4 bases from J; bases unmatched to any gene: 3. This CDR3 has 13 residues. Germline values: CDR1 MGHDK, CDR2 SYGVNS. CDR3 region: CASGGQGGTEAFF. CDR3 DNA sequence: TGTGCCAGCGGGGGACAGGGGGGCACTGAAGCTTTCTTT. Full variable domain (missing parts from reference TRBV25-1 and TRBJ1-1): EADIYQTPRYLVIGTGKKITLECSQTMGHDKMYWYQQDPGMELHLIHYSYGVNSTEKGDLSSESTVSRIRTEHFPLTLESARPSHTSQYLCASGGQGGTEAFFGQGTRLTVV.

As DNA, the CDR3 is TGTGCCAGCACCCCGCCTAAACAGGGCGGCTACAATGAGCAGTTCTTC. It codes for CASTPPKQGGYNEQFF. The V gene is TRBV5-4, the J gene TRBJ2-1; a possible D gene is TRBD1 (6 bases). The CDR3 spans 16 residues. The germline gives CDR1 SGHNT, CDR2 YYREEE (reference sequence). V dropped 6 bases and J dropped 3 bases, with 19 bases sitting between them.

This clone was seen a handful of times. V is TRBV30 and J is TRBJ2-5; D unclear. This CDR3 has 11 residues. With 5 bases removed from V and 2 bases from J, the gap between germline ends came to 6 bases. CDR1 is GTSNPN, CDR2 SVGIG, per germline (reference sequence). CDR3 sequence: CAWEQQETQYF. The CDR3 nucleotides read TGTGCCTGGGAACAGCAAGAGACCCAGTACTTC. The full variable domain, rest sourced from reference TRBV30 and TRBJ2-5, is SQTIHQWPATLVQPVGSPLSLECTVEGTSNPNLYWYRQAAGRGLQLLFYSVGIGQISSEVPQNLSASRPQDRQFILSSKKLLLSDSGFYLCAWEQQETQYFGPGTRLLVL.

Here the CDR3 DNA reads TGCGCCAGCAGCCCAGGACAGGAGGATGAAAAACTGTTTTTT. Amino acids: CASSPGQEDEKLFF. This chain joins TRBV5-1 and TRBJ1-4; TRBD1 agrees at 7 bases. Per the germline V gene, CDR1 is SGHRS and CDR2 is YFSETQ. This CDR3 is 14 amino acids long. V lost 4 bases, J lost 6 bases, and 6 bases stayed unmatched.

This clone was seen once. The V call is TRBV7-2, the J call TRBJ1-2; perhaps TRBD1 as D (6 bases). This CDR3 is 13 amino acids long. The ends were cut back, 2 bases at V and 10 bases at J, with 14 bases in the middle. Germline V gene sequence: CDR1 SGHTA, CDR2 FQGNSA. This CDR3 reads CASSLTGRNDYTF. The CDR3 bases are TGTGCCAGCAGCTTAACAGGGCGAAACGACTACACCTTC.